This T cell receptor (beta chain) was retrieved from a study of molecular identifiers for immune sequencing clone quantification (dated by TCRdb to the late 2010s). About the full investigation: For a replicate experiment, RNA from around 20,000 or 100,000 naive CD8 T cells was divided into five aliquots, of which four were sequenced. The study was a methods study using CD8 T cells to benchmark molecular-identifier clustering-based TCR repertoire sequencing (MIDCIRS) and TCR RNA copy counting.

The full study reports these points: In CMV-specific effector cells, clones with more than 20 RNA copies accounted for over 99% of molecules, whereas in naive cells such clones accounted for under 1%. The naive libraries included spiked-in Jurkat TCR RNA (about ten copies' worth), and this Jurkat TCR RNA is not part of the donor repertoire. Spiked-in Jurkat TCR RNA equivalent to a single cell was reported to be detectable even among one million naive CD8 T cells. Identical TCR molecules sharing a barcode could cause highly expanded clone sizes to be underestimated. About 3 recovered TCR RNA copies per cell were obtained by modeling, versus approximately 10 by digital PCR, implying a capture efficiency of 30% to 35%. When barcode sub-clustering was not used, chimeric consensus sequences inflated TCR diversity, with chimeras reaching as high as 47%.

This clonotype was observed many times. The antigen it binds to is not known. No clone much larger than this one lies a single base away; base qualities are absent. Libraries were made using PCR. TCRdb names NextSeq 500 as the instrument used. Bulk TCR libraries were made following a previously described method, with the TCR primers given in Table S5. The Qiagen AllPrep DNA/RNA kit was used to purify total RNA. Before analysis, reads from multiple sequencing runs of the same library were pooled. The authors' analysis ran thus. Reads were retained only if the reads had an exact TCR constant sequence, and the retained reads were trimmed to 150 nt and grouped according to their 12-nt molecular barcodes. Reads in each barcode group were sub-clustered using a 15% Levenshtein threshold, and a quality-weighted consensus sequence was built for each RNA molecule. Non-functional sequences were filtered out, along with any lower-count sequence sitting one edit away from another sequence. Based on a fit of two negative binomial distributions, barcode sub-clusters having less than 20% of the maximum read count were discarded. The raw public reads went through TCRdb reprocessing: fastp at Q25, MiXCR clone calling, in-frame beta chains kept. Rows with one shared CDR3 protein collapse into an entry with the most common genes and DNA. The V and J calls come from TCRdb's annotation, not from the publication. For this sample there are some 590,000 distinct CDR3 sequences; less than 30% appear just once. The ten largest clones capture about 0.73% of the sample.

Naive CD8 T cell libraries were made from approximately 20,000 to 1,000,000 sorted cells using 10%, 30% or 50% of purified RNA. Naive CD8 T cells, defined as CD8+CD4-CCR7+CD45RA+, were FACS-sorted into RLT Plus buffer on a BD FACSAria II. Detection sensitivity was tested by spiking Jurkat RNA equal to roughly nine TCR copies' worth into samples containing roughly 19,000-1,000,000 naive CD8 T cells. CD8 T cells were enriched with RosetteSep CD8+ T Cell Enrichment Cocktail and Ficoll-Paque, followed by ACK red cell lysis. The source is a human donor in good health. Some libraries in this study had Jurkat cell RNA spiked in. What was sequenced was naive CD8+ T cells from blood, with Jurkat cell RNA spiked in. The sample's cell subset or site label, in plain terms: FACS-sorted CD8+CD4-CCR7+CD45RA+ naive T cells.

The DNA sequence follows: TGTGCCAGCAGTTTAGCCTGGACAGGGGTAGGCGAGCAGTACTTC. This encodes CASSLAWTGVGEQYF. Recombination connected TRBV12-3 or TRBV12-4 to TRBJ2-7; TRBD1 fits 9 bases in the junction. Its CDR3 holds 15 amino acids, cysteine through phenylalanine. The CDR3 DNA has 45 bases and is translated from base 1. From V the trimming removes 0 bases and from J it removes 6 bases, while the gene matches leave 6 bases of the junction unaccounted for.